The present T cell receptor beta chain was sequenced within a study of metastatic and nonmetastatic thyroid tumors. Study context: For malignant and benign thyroid patients, tumor or nodule tissue and blood were the sources whose repertoires were compared.

In the original analysis: A distant-metastasis classifier for papillary thyroid cancer was built using CDR3 differences across clinicopathological groups. TCRdb redid the clone calls on the PCR reads using MiXCR. Clone size and V and J calls follow TCRdb, not the original study. The sample shows tens of thousands of clones, approximately 19% of them seen only once. The V and J ends lost 3 bases and 0 bases respectively, with 14 bases between them. Looked up from germline, CDR1 is MDHEN and CDR2 is SYDVKM. The CDR3 is 16 amino acids. Ahead of thyroid surgery, no patient had received treatment of any kind. This clone was counted at least ten times.

The rearrangement links TRBV28 to TRBJ1-2; D perhaps matches TRBD1 (5 bases). This sequence originates from a female donor with papillary thyroid cancer or a benign thyroid nodule (not recorded which). Some clones in this sample may be carry-over from other donors' samples. The specimen was blood. The CDR3 nucleotides are TGTGCCAGCAGTTTGGGGGGGACTGCCACTAACTATGGCTACACCTTC. Translation: CASSLGGTATNYGYTF.